This TCR beta chain originates from a study of OX40 agonist ivuxolimab in advanced cancers. Clones were sequenced by immunoSEQ multiplex PCR, and TCRdb holds only the in-frame ones, with some missing. The profile shows about 120,000 clones, more than 70% of them singletons. The CDR3 is made up of 16 amino acids. V shed 4 bases and J 2 bases; nucleotides not matched to a gene: 8. Per germline, CDR1 SGHTA and CDR2 FQGNSA. This TCR was recovered from an adult with an advanced solid tumor such as melanoma, head and neck, liver or kidney cancer. This chain uses TRBV7-2 with TRBJ1-3; 7 bases fit TRBD1. The source was CD4+ or CD8+ T cells sorted from blood, collected in a trial of the OX40 agonist ivuxolimab. This CDR3 is CASSSSDRDPGNTIYF. As DNA, the CDR3 is TGTGCCAGCAGCTCGTCCGACAGGGACCCTGGAAACACCATATATTTT.